The TCR beta chain under discussion was sequenced for a study of persistence of HIV-infected CD4 T cells. Study at large: A median of approximately eight years of suppressive ART preceded sampling. General study findings and limits: Degenerate expanded CDR3beta sequences were enriched among CMV- and Gag-responding cells.

Cells were stimulated with CMV-infected fibroblast lysates at around 9.1 ug/mL. Memory cells lacking CD40L and CD69 with high CD45RO were sorted. CD8-depleted PBMCs were stimulated 15 to 20 hours with anti-CD28/CD49d costimulation, CD40-blocking antibody and enfuvirtide. Deletions cut 5 bases from V and 1 base from J, with 12 bases between. CDR1 is SGDLS, CDR2 YYNGEE, per germline. This CDR3 contains 14 residues. This clone was observed once. The antigen is unknown. The libraries were made with immunoSEQ version 4 in survey mode. Each sample used up to roughly 1 ug genomic DNA diluted to roughly 10 ng/uL. Libraries were prepared by immunoSEQ multiplex PCR; TCRdb keeps only in-frame clonotypes and omits some of them. The table has 25,000 to 30,000 clones, 78% seen once.

This chain links TRBV9 with TRBJ1-1; TRBD1 might be the D (5 bases). The TCR originated in an adult woman with HIV who was CMV-seropositive. Sequenced here: CD4+ T cells sorted from PBMCs after approximately 20-hour stimulation, sampled from a patient who received antiretroviral therapy. CDR3 region: CASSAGTGNTEAFF. For the CDR3, the DNA is TGTGCCAGCAGTGCCGGGACGGGGAACACTGAAGCTTTCTTT.